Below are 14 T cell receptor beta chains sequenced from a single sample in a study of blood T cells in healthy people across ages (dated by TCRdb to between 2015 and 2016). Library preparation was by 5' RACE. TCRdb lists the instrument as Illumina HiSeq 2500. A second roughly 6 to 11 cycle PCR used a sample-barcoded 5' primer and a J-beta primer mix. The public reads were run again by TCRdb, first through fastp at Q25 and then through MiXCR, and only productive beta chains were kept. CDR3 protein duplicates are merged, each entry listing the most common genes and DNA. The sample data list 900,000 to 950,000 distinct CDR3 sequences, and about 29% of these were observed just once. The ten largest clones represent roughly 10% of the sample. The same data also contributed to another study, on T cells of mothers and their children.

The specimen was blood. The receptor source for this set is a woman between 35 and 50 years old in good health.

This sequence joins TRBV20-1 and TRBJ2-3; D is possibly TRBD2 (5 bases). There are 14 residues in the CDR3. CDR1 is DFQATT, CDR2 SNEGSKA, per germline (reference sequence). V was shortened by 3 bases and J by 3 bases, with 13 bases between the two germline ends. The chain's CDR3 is CSARDWRWTDTQYF. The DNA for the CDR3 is TGCAGTGCTAGGGACTGGAGGTGGACAGATACGCAGTATTTT.

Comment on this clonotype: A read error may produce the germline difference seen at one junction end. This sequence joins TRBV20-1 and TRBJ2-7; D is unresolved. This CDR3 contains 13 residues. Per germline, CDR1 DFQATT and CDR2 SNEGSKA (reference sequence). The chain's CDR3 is CSAREETTNEQDF. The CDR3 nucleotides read TGCAGTGCTAGAGAAGAGACCACCAATGAGCAGGACTTC.

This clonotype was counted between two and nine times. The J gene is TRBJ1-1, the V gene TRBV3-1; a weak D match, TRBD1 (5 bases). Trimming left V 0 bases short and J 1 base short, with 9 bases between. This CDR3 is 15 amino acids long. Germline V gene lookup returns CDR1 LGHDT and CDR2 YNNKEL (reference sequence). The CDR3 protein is CASSQDRTTNTEAFF. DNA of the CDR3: TGTGCCAGCAGCCAAGATCGGACAACGAACACTGAAGCTTTCTTT.

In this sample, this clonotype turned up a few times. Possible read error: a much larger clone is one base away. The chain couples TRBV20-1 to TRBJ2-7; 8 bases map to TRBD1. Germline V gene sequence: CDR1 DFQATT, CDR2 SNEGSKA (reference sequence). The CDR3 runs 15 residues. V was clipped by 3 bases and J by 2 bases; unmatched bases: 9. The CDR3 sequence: CSASAGAGGTYEQYF. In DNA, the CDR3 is TGCAGTGCTAGCGCCGGGGCAGGGGGCACCTACGAGCAGTACTTC.

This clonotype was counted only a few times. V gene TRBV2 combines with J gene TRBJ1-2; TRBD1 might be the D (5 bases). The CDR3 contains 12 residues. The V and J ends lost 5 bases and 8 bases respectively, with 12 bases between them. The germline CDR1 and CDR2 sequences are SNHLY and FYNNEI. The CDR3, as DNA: TGTGCCAGCAGTTTCAGGGCTCGGGGCTACACCTTC. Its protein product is CASSFRARGYTF.

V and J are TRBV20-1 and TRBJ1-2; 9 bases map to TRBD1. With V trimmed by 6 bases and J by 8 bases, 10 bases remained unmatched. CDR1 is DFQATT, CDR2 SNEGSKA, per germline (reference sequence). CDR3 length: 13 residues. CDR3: CSASGQGSLGYTF. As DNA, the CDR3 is TGCAGTGCCTCGGGACAGGGATCTCTCGGCTACACCTTC.

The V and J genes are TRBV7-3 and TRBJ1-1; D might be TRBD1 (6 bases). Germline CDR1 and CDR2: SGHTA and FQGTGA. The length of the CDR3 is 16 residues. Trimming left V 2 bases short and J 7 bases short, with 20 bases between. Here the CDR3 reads CASSLLGGSEGDEAFF. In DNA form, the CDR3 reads TGTGCCAGCAGCTTACTCGGGGGGTCGGAGGGGGATGAAGCTTTCTTT.

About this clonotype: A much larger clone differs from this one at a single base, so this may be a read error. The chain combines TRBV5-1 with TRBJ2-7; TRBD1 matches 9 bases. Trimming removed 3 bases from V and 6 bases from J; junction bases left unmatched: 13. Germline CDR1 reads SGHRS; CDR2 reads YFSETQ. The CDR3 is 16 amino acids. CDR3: CASSSAPTGGLSEQYF. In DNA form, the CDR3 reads TGCGCCAGCAGCTCGGCCCCGACAGGGGGTCTCAGCGAGCAGTACTTC. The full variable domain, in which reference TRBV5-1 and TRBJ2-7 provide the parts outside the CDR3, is KAGVTQTPRYLIKTRGQQVTLSCSPISGHRSVSWYQQTPGQGLQFLFEYFSETQRNKGNFPGRFSGRQFSNSRSEMNVSTLELGDSALYLCASSSAPTGGLSEQYFGPGTRLTVT.

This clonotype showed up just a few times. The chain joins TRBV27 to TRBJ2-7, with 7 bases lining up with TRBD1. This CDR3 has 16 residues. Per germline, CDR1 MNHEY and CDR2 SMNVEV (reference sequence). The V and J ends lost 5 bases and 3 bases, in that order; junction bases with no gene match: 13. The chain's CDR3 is CASSRQRQGSSYEQYF. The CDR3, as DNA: TGTGCCAGCAGTCGACAACGACAGGGTAGTAGCTACGAGCAGTACTTC.

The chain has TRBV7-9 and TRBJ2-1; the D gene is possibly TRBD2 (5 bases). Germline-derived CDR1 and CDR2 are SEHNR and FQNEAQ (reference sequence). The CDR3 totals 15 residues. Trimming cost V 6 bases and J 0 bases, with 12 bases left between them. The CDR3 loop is CASSLSGRSYNEQFF. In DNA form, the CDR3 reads TGTGCCAGCAGTCTGAGCGGACGCTCCTACAATGAGCAGTTCTTC.

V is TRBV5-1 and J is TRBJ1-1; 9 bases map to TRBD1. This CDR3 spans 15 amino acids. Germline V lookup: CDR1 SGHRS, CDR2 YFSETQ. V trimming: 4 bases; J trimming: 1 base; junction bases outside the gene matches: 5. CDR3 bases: TGCGCCAGCAGCGGAATGGGACAGGGGAACACTGAAGCTTTCTTT. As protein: CASSGMGQGNTEAFF.

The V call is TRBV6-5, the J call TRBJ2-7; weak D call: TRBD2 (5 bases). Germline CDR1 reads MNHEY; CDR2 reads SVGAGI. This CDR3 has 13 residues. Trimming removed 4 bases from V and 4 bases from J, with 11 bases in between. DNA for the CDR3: TGTGCCAGCAGTTCCCGTGAGGGTTACGAGCAGTACTTC. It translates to CASSSREGYEQYF.

The CDR3 DNA reads TGCAGTGCTATGGGGGGACGGAGTTGTAATGAGCAGTTCTTC. Amino acids: CSAMGGRSCNEQFF. The chain employs TRBV20-1 and TRBJ2-1, with a possible D match to TRBD2 (6 bases). There are 14 residues in the CDR3. V gave up 4 bases and J gave up 7 bases, with 17 bases separating them. The germline V gene encodes CDR1 DFQATT and CDR2 SNEGSKA (reference sequence).

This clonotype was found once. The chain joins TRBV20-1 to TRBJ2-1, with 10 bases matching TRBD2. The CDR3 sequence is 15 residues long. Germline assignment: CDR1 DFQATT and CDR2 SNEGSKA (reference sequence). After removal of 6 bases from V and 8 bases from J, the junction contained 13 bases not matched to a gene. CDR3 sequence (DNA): TGCAGTGCAAGTCGGCTAGCGGGAGATGGCTATGAGCAGTTCTTC. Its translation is CSASRLAGDGYEQFF.